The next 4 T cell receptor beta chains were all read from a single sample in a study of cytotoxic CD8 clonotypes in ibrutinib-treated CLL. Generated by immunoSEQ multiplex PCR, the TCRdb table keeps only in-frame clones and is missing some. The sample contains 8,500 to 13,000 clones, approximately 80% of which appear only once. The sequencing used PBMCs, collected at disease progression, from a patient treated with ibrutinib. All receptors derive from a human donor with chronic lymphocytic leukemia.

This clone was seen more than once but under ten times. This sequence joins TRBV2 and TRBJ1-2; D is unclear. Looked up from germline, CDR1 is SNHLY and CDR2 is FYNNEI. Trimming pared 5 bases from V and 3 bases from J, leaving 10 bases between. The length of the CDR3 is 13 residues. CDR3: CASSPEVHYGYTF. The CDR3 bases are TGTGCCAGCAGTCCGGAGGTTCACTATGGCTACACCTTC.

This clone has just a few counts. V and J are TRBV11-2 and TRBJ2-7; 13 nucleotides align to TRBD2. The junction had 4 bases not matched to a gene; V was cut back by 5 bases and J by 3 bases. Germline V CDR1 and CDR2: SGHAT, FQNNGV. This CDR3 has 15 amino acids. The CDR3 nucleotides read TGTGCCAGCAGCCCCGGGACTAGCGGGAACTACGAGCAGTACTTC. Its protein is CASSPGTSGNYEQYF.

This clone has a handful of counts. The CDR3: CASSLDRGLMNTEAFF. DNA for the CDR3: TGTGCCAGCAGCTTAGACAGGGGACTCATGAACACTGAAGCTTTCTTT. The chain recombines TRBV11-2 with TRBJ1-1; D is possibly TRBD1 (6 bases). CDR3 size: 16 residues. Trimming removed 0 bases from V and 0 bases from J, with 11 bases in between. The V gene's germline CDR1 is SGHAT and CDR2 FQNNGV.

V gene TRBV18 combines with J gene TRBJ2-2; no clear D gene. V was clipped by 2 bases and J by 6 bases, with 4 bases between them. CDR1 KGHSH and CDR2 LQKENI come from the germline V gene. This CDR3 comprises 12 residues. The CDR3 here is CASSPSAGELFF. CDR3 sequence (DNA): TGTGCCAGCTCACCATCAGCCGGGGAGCTGTTTTTT.